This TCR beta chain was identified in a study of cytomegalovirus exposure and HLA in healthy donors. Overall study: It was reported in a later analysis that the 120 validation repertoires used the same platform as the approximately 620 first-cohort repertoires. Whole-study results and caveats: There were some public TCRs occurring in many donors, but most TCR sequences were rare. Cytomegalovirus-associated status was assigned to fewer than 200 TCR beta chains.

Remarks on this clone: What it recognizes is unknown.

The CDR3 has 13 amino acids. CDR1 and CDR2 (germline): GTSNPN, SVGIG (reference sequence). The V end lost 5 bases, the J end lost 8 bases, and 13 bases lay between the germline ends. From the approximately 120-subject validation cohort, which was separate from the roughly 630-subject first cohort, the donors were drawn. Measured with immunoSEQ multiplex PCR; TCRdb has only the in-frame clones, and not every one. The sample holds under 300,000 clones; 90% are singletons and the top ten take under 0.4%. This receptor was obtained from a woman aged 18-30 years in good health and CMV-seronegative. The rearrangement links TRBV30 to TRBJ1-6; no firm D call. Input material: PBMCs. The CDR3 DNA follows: TGTGCCTGGGGGCAGGCCCAGGATTCACCCCTCCACTTT. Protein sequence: CAWGQAQDSPLHF.